This T cell receptor (beta chain) originates from a study of human T cells and chemical hapten exposure (dated by TCRdb to about 2021). About the full investigation: For sensitization, 2% DPC in acetone was applied to an approximately 2 cm by approximately 2 cm area of upper inner arm skin. In alopecia patients, the study followed how the peripheral blood TCR repertoire changed in vivo over primary and secondary sensitization to diphenylcyclopropenone (DPC), a hapten. Patch tests used Finn chambers with 0.01% DPC on the upper back, scored after 6 days by International Contact Dermatitis Research Group standards. Libraries were pooled for sequencing, and per-sample TCR yields varied mainly because of small differences in library volumes within the pool. Patient blood was sampled pre-sensitization (week 0) and at 2, 6 and about 24 weeks after DPC sensitization. Patients additionally received weekly therapeutic DPC doses to the scalp throughout the approximately 22-week study period. Alopecia areata with under or over 50% scalp involvement, alopecia totalis and alopecia universalis were represented in the patient cohort, which was mostly female. Approximately 30 alopecia patients provided blood for TCR sequencing at one to four time points (pre-sensitization, 2, 6 and 24 weeks).

The time point tag for this specimen amounts to: patch test 2, 6 weeks after DPC sensitization. The sample's treatment or condition, from its label and the paper: therapeutic diphenylcyclopropenone sensitization with weekly scalp DPC. Blood at each patch-test visit was drawn before the patch test was applied. Patients were considered eligible if aged 18 to 70, diagnosed with alopecia and deemed suitable for DPC therapy, and patients were excluded if pregnant. Total RNA was extracted from unfractionated whole blood collected in Tempus Blood RNA tubes. A word on this clonotype: Its target antigen remains unknown. Per-base qualities were not stored, and no clone one base away is much larger.

The library was prepared using RACE. The reads were generated on a NextSeq 500. During library preparation, unique molecular identifiers were attached to individual cDNA molecules so that TCRs could be counted in a quantitative, reproducible way. For every blood RNA sample, sequencing covered both the TCR alpha and TCR beta chains. In the paper's pipeline: The median number of TCRs per sample was some 100,000, ranging from about 20,000 to 750,000. V, J and CDR3 annotation of the TCR reads was carried out using the Decombinator software suite. For the PS versus PT1 abundance plots, all samples were subsampled to the same number of TCRs (28,000). TCRs were defined as expanded if absent before sensitization and observed at least eight times at the 2-week time point. Starting from the raw public reads, TCRdb applied fastp trimming at Q25, assembled clones with MiXCR and retained in-frame beta chains. Identical CDR3 proteins give one entry, which carries the most common genes and DNA. The V and J calls here are based on TCRdb, not the publication. A total of roughly 380,000 distinct CDR3 sequences appear in this sample, about 6% of them only once. The top ten constitute over 5.5% of the sample.

CDR1 and CDR2 (SNHLY, FYNNEI) derive from the germline V gene. The CDR3 measures 13 amino acids from cysteine to phenylalanine. Only the CDR3 region is kept as DNA, spanning 39 bases read in frame from base 1. V loses 1 base, J loses 7 bases, and the germline ends lie 10 bases apart. General findings and caveats noted by the study authors: After repeated subsampling, changes were observed in the strength of the expansion versus patch-test correlation and in the threshold at which the correlation became significant. The number of PT1 expanded TCRs positively correlated with patch test score, significant at thresholds 8, 16 and 32 but not 4. Alopecia, a presumed autoimmune disease, was present in all patients, so the immune response of the patients might differ from that of healthy individuals. Compared with pre-sensitization or healthy control sets, expanded TCRs formed significantly more large CDR3 similarity clusters, which is consistent with antigen-driven responses. DPC sensitization did not change the number of TCRs with a frequency above 1 in 1000, and there was no evidence of changes in global repertoire structure.

The sequence was obtained from a woman under 30 with alopecia areata. Some clones in this sample may be carry-over from other donors' samples. This sequence uses TRBV2 and TRBJ1-2; a tentative D call is TRBD1 (6 bases match). Material: whole blood, obtained in connection with sensitization to the hapten diphenylcyclopropenone (DPC). The bases read TGTGCCAGCAGTGAAGGGGGACATTTTGGCTACACCTTC. The resulting protein is CASSEGGHFGYTF.